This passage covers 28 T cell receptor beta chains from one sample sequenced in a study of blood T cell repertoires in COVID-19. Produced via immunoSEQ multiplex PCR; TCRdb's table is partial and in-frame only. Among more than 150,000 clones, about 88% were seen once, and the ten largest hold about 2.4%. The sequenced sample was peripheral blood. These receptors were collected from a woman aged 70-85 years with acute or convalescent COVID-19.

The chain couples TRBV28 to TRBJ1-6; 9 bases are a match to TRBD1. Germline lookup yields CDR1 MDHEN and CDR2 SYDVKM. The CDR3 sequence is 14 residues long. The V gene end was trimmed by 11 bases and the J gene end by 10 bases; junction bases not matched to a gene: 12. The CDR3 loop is CASSRTGANSPLHF. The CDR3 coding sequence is TGTGCCTCTAGTCGGACAGGGGCTAACTCACCCCTCCACTTT.

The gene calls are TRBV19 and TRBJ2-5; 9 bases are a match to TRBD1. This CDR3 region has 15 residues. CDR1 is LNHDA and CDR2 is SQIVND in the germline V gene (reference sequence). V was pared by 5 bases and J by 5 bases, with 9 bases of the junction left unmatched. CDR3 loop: CASSPMTGGRETQYF. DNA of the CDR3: TGTGCCAGTAGTCCAATGACAGGGGGTAGGGAGACCCAGTACTTC.

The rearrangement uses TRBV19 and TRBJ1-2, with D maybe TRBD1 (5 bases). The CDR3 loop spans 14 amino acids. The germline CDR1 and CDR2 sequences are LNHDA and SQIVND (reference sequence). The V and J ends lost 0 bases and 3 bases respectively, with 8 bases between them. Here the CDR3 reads CASSIDTGDYGYTF. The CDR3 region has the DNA TGTGCCAGTAGTATAGATACAGGAGACTATGGCTACACCTTC.

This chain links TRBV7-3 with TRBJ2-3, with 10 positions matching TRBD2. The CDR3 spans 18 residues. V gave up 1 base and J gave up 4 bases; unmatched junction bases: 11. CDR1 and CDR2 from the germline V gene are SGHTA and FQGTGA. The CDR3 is CASSLRASGGRSADTQYF. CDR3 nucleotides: TGTGCCAGCAGCTTAAGGGCTAGCGGGGGACGCTCGGCAGATACGCAGTATTTT.

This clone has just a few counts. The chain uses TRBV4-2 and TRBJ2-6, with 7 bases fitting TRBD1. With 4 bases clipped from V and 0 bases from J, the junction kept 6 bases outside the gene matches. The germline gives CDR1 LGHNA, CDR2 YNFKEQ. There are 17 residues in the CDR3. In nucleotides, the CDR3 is TGTGCCAGCAGCCCGGAGACAGGGACCTCTGGGGCCAACGTCCTGACTTTC. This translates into CASSPETGTSGANVLTF.

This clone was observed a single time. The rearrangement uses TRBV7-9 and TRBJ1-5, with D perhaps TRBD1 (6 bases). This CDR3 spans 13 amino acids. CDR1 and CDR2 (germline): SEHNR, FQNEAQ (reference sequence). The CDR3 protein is CAGALGGNQPQHF. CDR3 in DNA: TGTGCGGGGGCGCTAGGCGGGAATCAGCCCCAGCATTTT.

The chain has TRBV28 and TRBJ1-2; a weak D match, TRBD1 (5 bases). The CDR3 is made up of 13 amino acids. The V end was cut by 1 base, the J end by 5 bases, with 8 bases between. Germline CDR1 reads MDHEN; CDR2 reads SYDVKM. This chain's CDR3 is CASSLSGTYGYTF. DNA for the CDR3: TGTGCCAGCAGTTTATCCGGGACTTATGGCTACACCTTC.

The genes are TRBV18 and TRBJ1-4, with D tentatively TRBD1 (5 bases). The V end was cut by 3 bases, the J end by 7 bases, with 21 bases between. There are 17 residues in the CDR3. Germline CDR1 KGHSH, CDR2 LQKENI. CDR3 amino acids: CASSPRSKQGASEKLFF. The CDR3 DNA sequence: TGTGCCAGCTCACCGAGGTCCAAACAAGGGGCGAGTGAAAAACTGTTTTTT.

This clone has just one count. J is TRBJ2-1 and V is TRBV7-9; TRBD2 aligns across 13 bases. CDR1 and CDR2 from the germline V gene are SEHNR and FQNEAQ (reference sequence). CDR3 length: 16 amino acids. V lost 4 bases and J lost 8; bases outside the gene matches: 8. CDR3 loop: CASSSSTSGGKDEQFF. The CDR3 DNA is TGTGCCAGCAGCTCATCGACTAGCGGGGGGAAAGATGAGCAGTTCTTC.

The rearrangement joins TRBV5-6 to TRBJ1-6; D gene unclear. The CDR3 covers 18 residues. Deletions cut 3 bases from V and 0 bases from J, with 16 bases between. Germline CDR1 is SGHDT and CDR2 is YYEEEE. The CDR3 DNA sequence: TGTGCCAGCAGCTGGGCTGCGGGGAGAGGCTCCTATAATTCACCCCTCCACTTT. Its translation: CASSWAAGRGSYNSPLHF.

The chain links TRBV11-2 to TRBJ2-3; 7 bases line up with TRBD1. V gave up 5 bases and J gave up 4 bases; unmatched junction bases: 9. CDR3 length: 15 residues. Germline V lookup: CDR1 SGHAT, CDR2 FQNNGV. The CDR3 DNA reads TGTGCCAGCAGCCAAGGAGAGGGGGCCTCAGATACGCAGTATTTT. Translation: CASSQGEGASDTQYF.

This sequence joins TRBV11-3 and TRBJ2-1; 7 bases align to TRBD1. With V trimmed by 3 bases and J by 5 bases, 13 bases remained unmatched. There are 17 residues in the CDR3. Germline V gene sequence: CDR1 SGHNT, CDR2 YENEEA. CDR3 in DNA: TGTGCCAGCAGCTTTGCGCAGGGGGTGGGAGTTGACAATGAGCAGTTCTTC. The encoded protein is CASSFAQGVGVDNEQFF.

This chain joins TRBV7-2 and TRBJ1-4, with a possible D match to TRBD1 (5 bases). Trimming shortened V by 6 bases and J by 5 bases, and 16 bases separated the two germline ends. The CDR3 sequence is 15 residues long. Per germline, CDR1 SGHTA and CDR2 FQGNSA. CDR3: CASSFTGTVNEKLFF. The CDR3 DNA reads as TGTGCCAGCAGTTTTACCGGGACTGTCAATGAAAAACTGTTTTTT.

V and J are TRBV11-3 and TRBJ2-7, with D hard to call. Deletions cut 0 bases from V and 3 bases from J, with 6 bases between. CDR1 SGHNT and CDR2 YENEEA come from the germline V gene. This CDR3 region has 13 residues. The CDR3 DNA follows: TGTGCCAGCAGCTTAGAGTTCGGCTACGAGCAGTACTTC. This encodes CASSLEFGYEQYF.

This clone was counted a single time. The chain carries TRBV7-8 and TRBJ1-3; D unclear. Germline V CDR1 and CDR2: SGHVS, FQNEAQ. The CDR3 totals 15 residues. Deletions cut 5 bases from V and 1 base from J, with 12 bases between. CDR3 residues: CASSGAGWSGNTIYF. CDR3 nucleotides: TGTGCCAGCAGCGGTGCGGGTTGGTCTGGAAACACCATATATTTT.

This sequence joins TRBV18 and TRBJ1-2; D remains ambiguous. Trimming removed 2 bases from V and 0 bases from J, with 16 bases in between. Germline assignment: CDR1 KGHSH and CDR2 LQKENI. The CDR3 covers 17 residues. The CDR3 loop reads CASSPTTGPQANYGYTF. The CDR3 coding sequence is TGTGCCAGCTCACCAACTACTGGCCCTCAAGCTAACTATGGCTACACCTTC.

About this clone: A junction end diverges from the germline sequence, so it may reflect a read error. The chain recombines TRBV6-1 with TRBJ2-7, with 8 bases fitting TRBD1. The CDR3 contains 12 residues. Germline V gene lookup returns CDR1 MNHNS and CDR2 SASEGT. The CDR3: CASSDVWGDRRF. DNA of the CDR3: TGTGCCAGCAGTGACGTTTGGGGGGACAGGAGGTTC.

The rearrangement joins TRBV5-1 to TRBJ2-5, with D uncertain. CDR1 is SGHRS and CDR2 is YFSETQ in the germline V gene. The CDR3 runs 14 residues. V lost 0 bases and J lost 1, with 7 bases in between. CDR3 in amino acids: CASSLGRFQETQYF. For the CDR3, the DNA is TGCGCCAGCAGCTTGGGCAGATTCCAAGAGACCCAGTACTTC.

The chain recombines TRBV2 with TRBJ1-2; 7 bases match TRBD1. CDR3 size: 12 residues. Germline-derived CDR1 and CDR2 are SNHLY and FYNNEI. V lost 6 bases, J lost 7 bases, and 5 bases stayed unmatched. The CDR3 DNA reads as TGTGCCAGCAGCGGACAGGCAGGTGGCTACACCTTC. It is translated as CASSGQAGGYTF.

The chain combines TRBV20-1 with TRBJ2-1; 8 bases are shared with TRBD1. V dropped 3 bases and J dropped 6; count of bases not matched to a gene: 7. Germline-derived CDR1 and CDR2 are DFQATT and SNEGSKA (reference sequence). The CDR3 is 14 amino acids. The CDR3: CSASYRGISNEQFF. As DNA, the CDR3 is TGCAGTGCTAGTTACAGGGGGATATCCAATGAGCAGTTCTTC.

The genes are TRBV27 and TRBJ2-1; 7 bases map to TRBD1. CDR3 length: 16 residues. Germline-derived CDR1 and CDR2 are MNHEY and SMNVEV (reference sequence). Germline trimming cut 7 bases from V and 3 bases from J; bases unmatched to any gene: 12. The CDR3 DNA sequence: TGTGCCAGCACCCCAAGGGGGACAGTTCTCTACAATGAGCAGTTCTTC. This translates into CASTPRGTVLYNEQFF.

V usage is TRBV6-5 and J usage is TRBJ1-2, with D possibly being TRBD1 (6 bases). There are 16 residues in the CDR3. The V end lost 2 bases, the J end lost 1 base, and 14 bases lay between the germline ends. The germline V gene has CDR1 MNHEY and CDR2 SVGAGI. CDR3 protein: CASSYRPGGRNYGYTF. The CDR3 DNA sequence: TGTGCCAGCAGTTACCGGCCGGGGGGGCGTAACTATGGCTACACCTTC.

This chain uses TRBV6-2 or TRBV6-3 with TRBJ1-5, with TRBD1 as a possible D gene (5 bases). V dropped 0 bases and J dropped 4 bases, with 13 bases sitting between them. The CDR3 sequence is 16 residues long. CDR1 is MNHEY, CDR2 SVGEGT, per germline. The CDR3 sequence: CASSYSARVGNQPQHF. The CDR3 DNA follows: TGTGCCAGCAGTTACTCCGCCAGGGTCGGGAATCAGCCCCAGCATTTT.

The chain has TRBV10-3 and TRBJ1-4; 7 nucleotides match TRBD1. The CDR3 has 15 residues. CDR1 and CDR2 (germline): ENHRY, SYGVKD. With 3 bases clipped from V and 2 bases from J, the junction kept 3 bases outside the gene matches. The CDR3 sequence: CAISEQGMTNEKLFF. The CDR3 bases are TGTGCCATCAGTGAACAGGGGATGACTAATGAAAAACTGTTTTTT.

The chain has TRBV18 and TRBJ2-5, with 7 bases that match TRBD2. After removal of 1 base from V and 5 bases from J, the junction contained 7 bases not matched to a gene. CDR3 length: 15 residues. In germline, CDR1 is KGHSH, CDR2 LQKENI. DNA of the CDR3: TGTGCCAGCTCACCACAGGAGGCCGGGGGGGAGACCCAGTACTTC. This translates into CASSPQEAGGETQYF. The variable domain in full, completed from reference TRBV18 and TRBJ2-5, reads NAGVMQNPRHLVRRRGQEARLRCSPMKGHSHVYWYRQLPEEGLKFMVYLQKENIIDESGMPKERFSAEFPKEGPSILRIQQVVRGDSAAYFCASSPQEAGGETQYFGPGTRLLVL.

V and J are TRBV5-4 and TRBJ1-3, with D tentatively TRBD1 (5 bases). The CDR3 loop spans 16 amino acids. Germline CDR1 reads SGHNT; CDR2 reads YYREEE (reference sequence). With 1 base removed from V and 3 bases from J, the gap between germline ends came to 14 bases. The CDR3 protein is CASSLYRQGGGNTIYF. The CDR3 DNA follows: TGTGCCAGCAGCTTGTATAGGCAGGGAGGTGGAAACACCATATATTTT.

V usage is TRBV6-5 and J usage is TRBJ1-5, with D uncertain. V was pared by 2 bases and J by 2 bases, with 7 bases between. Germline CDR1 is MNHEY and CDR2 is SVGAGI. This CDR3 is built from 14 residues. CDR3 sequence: CASSYRQGNQPQHF. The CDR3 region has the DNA TGTGCCAGCAGTTACAGGCAGGGCAATCAGCCCCAGCATTTT.

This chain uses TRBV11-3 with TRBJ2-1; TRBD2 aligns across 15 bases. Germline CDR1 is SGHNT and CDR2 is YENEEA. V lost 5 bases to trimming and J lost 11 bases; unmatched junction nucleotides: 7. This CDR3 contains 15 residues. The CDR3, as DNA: TGTGCCAGCAGCCCGCAGGGACTAGCGGGGGGCAAGCAGTTCTTC. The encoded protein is CASSPQGLAGGKQFF.